This entry describes one T cell receptor beta chain. What it binds is unknown. This PCR relied on a set of 60 Vbeta primers and 13 Jbeta primers. Measured with immunoSEQ multiplex PCR; TCRdb has only the in-frame clones, and not every one. The sample has some 76,000 clones; around 66% are singletons. The data originate from a study of cytomegalovirus exposure and HLA in healthy donors. Study-wide background: Of roughly 400 genotyped donors, about 80% grouped in the Caucasian-associated ancestry cluster. Study outcomes and limitations: More than 150 TCR beta chains were listed as cytomegalovirus-associated. A later analysis, which compared TCR beta chains of equal frequency, found the HLA-associated ones more clonally expanded. Several top significant clusters appeared, in a later analysis, to be linked to common viral pathogens.

This CDR3 has 14 residues. The V end was cut by 5 bases, the J end by 4 bases, with 14 bases between. CDR1 SEHNR and CDR2 FQNEAQ come from the germline V gene (reference sequence). The material sequenced was PBMCs. V and J are TRBV7-9 and TRBJ1-1; D gene uncertain. This TCR was sampled from a man between 60 and 75 years old in good health and CMV-seropositive. The CDR3 loop is CASSPLAGSTEAFF. CDR3 coding DNA: TGTGCCAGCAGCCCCTTGGCGGGCAGCACTGAAGCTTTCTTT.